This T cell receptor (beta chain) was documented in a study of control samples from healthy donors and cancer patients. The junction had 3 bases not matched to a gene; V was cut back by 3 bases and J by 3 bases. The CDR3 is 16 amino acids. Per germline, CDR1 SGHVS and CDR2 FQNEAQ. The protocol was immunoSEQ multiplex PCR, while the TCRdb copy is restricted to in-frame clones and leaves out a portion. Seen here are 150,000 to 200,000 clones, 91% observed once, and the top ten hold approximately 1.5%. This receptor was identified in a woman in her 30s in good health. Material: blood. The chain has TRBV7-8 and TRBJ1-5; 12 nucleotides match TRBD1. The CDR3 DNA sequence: TGTGCCAGCAGCTTCGGGACAGGGGGCCTCAATCAGCCCCAGCATTTT. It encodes CASSFGTGGLNQPQHF.